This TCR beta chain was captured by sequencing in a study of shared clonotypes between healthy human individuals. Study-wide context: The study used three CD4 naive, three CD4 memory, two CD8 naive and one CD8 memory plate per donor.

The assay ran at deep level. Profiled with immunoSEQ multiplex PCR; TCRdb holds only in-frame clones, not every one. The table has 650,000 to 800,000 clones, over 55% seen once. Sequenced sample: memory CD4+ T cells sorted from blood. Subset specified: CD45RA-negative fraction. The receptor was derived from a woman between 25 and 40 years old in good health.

Here the CDR3 reads CSFSRAPGQETQYF. CDR3 bases: TGCAGCTTTTCCCGGGCCCCCGGCCAAGAGACCCAGTACTTC. This chain uses TRBV29-1 with TRBJ2-5; D gene ambiguous. CDR1 is SQVTM and CDR2 is ANQGSEA in the germline V gene. V gave up 8 bases and J gave up 1 base, with 17 bases separating them. The CDR3 runs to 14 residues.